These T cell receptor beta chains were read from a single sample in a study of vaccination and CD4 T cells after COVID-19. MiXCR, run by TCRdb on the PCR reads, gives a single entry per CDR3 protein. The sample lists around 16,000 distinct CDR3 sequences; about 59% were seen once. Antigens of these TCRs are unknown. The sample in question was CD4+ T cells from blood, cultured in vitro, obtained before SARS-CoV-2 vaccination. These receptors all stem from a human donor who had recovered from COVID-19. The CDR3 runs from the conserved cysteine through the conserved F or W. The D gene is left open where the match is weak. Expanded clones get a size class; other rows say once, few or many, or leave the size out.

cdr3_aa	cdr3_nt	v_call	j_call	d_call	clone_size
CASTEDGRASSYNSPLHF	TGTGCCAGCACCGAGGATGGGCGTGCAAGCTCCTATAATTCACCCCTCCACTTT	TRBV27	TRBJ1-6	.	few
CASNLGDMFAAFF	TGTGCCAGCAACCTCGGCGACATGTTTGCAGCTTTCTTT	TRBV28	TRBJ1-1	.	.
CAIRDLTDTQYF	TGTGCCATCCGGGACCTCACAGATACGCAGTATTTT	TRBV10-3	TRBJ2-3	.	.
CASRDTTNYGYTF	TGTGCCAGTCGGGACACTACTAACTATGGCTACACCTTC	TRBV6-1	TRBJ1-2	.	.
CASSGGGELFF	TGTGCCAGCAGTGGGGGCGGGGAGCTGTTTTTT	TRBV2	TRBJ2-2	.	.
CASSFAGLNEQYF	TGCGCCAGCAGCTTTGCAGGGCTGAACGAGCAGTACTTC	TRBV5-1	TRBJ2-7	.	.
CASRGGTSGSGTDTQYF	TGTGCCAGCAGGGGGGGGACTAGCGGGAGCGGCACAGATACGCAGTATTTT	TRBV2	TRBJ2-3	TRBD2	.
CAWRGTGTFPLHF	TGTGCCTGGAGGGGGACAGGGACTTTTCCCCTCCACTTT	TRBV30	TRBJ1-6	TRBD1	.
CASSQELAGGPSTETQYF	TGTGCCAGCAGCCAAGAACTAGCGGGAGGGCCGTCGACGGAGACCCAGTACTTC	TRBV4-2	TRBJ2-5	TRBD2	.
CTSSRLGAETQYF	TGCACCAGCAGCCGACTAGGCGCCGAGACCCAGTACTTC	TRBV1	TRBJ2-5	.	.
CATSREASPTYEQYF	TGTGCCACCAGCAGAGAAGCATCTCCTACCTACGAGCAGTACTTC	TRBV15	TRBJ2-7	.	.
CASSLGSTDTQYF	TGTGCCAGCAGCTTAGGGAGCACAGATACGCAGTATTTT	TRBV7-2	TRBJ2-3	.	few
CASSMTKRPQHF	TGTGCCAGCAGTATGACAAAGAGGCCCCAGCATTTT	TRBV6-1	TRBJ1-5	.	few
CASVASSDSYEQYF	TGTGCCAGCGTAGCTTCATCCGACAGCTACGAGCAGTACTTC	TRBV28	TRBJ2-7	.	.
CASSYTNSNQPQHF	TGTGCCAGCAGTTACACAAATAGCAATCAGCCCCAGCATTTT	TRBV6-2/TRBV6-3	TRBJ1-5	.	.
CASSQEGPGSPSYEQYF	TGTGCCAGCAGCCAAGAAGGACCCGGGAGCCCCTCCTACGAGCAGTACTTC	TRBV4-2	TRBJ2-7	.	.
CASSEEAGSFVEAFF	TGTGCCAGCAGTGAAGAGGCAGGGTCGTTCGTCGAAGCTTTCTTT	TRBV6-1	TRBJ1-1	.	.
CSAPMGFGNSPLHF	TGCAGTGCTCCAATGGGTTTCGGTAATTCACCCCTCCACTTT	TRBV20-1	TRBJ1-6	.	.
CASRSSQAREETQYF	TGCGCCAGCAGATCTTCCCAAGCCCGGGAAGAGACCCAGTACTTC	TRBV7-9	TRBJ2-5	.	.
CASSLGPLGTDTQYF	TGTGCCAGCAGTTTAGGACCCCTGGGGACAGATACGCAGTATTTT	TRBV27	TRBJ2-3	.	.
CSALRDKNYEQYF	TGCAGTGCCCTACGGGACAAAAACTACGAGCAGTACTTC	TRBV20-1	TRBJ2-7	.	.
CASSLGYQETQYF	TGTGCCAGCAGCTTAGGCTACCAAGAGACCCAGTACTTC	TRBV11-1	TRBJ2-5	.	.
CASSSRDRAGGELFF	TGTGCCAGCAGCTCCCGGGACAGGGCTGGCGGGGAGCTGTTTTTT	TRBV7-9	TRBJ2-2	TRBD1	.
CASSLHSGNTIYF	TGTGCCAGCAGCCTCCACTCTGGAAACACCATATATTTT	TRBV6-1	TRBJ1-3	.	few
CASSLAGPTYEQYF	TGTGCCAGCAGCTTGGCAGGGCCTACCTACGAGCAGTACTTC	TRBV7-9	TRBJ2-7	.	few
CASSPEGTTNEKLFF	TGTGCCAGCAGCCCCGAGGGGACCACCAATGAAAAACTGTTTTTT	TRBV7-2	TRBJ1-4	.	.
CTSTPRTVDNSPLHF	TGTACCAGCACCCCTAGGACAGTCGATAATTCACCCCTCCACTTT	TRBV2	TRBJ1-6	.	few
CASRLDRGINQPQHF	TGTGCCAGCAGATTAGACAGGGGCATCAATCAGCCCCAGCATTTT	TRBV2	TRBJ1-5	TRBD1	.
CASSPRGAGQEAQYF	TGTGCCAGCAGCCCCCGGGGGGCTGGGCAAGAGGCCCAGTACTTC	TRBV25-1	TRBJ2-5	.	.
CSARDTRKITDTQYF	TGCAGTGCTAGAGATACCAGAAAGATCACAGATACGCAGTATTTT	TRBV20-1	TRBJ2-3	.	.
CASSDGQPSETQYF	TGCGCCAGCAGTGACGGACAGCCGTCAGAGACCCAGTACTTC	TRBV10-1	TRBJ2-5	.	.
CASSLVGSGANVLTF	TGTGCCAGCAGCTTAGTTGGGTCTGGGGCCAACGTCCTGACTTTC	TRBV7-2	TRBJ2-6	.	medium-sized
CSAPGVVGTDTQYF	TGCAGTGCGCCAGGGGTAGTCGGCACAGATACGCAGTATTTT	TRBV20-1	TRBJ2-3	.	few
CAISGLAGGVDTQYF	TGTGCCATCAGCGGACTAGCGGGAGGGGTAGATACGCAGTATTTT	TRBV10-3	TRBJ2-3	TRBD2	.
CASSLYGPNRPQHF	TGTGCCAGCAGCTTGTACGGACCCAATCGGCCCCAGCATTTT	TRBV7-2	TRBJ1-5	.	.
CASSKRPQNNYGYTF	TGTGCCAGCAGCAAAAGACCTCAAAATAACTATGGCTACACCTTC	TRBV21-1	TRBJ1-2	.	few
CASSTRQGITGELFF	TGTGCCAGCAGCACACGACAGGGAATCACCGGGGAGCTGTTTTTT	TRBV7-2	TRBJ2-2	TRBD1	.
CASSPTSGSVEQYF	TGTGCCAGCAGCCCTACTAGCGGGAGTGTCGAGCAGTACTTC	TRBV5-4	TRBJ2-7	TRBD2	.
CSAERGGTDTQYF	TGCAGTGCGGAGCGGGGAGGCACAGATACGCAGTATTTT	TRBV20-1	TRBJ2-3	TRBD2	once
CASSAGVQDIDIQYF	TGTGCCAGCAGCGCAGGGGTACAGGACATCGACATTCAGTACTTC	TRBV11-1	TRBJ2-4	.	.
CASSPPPTSGSTDTQYF	TGTGCCAGCTCACCACCGCCGACTAGCGGTAGCACAGATACGCAGTATTTT	TRBV18	TRBJ2-3	TRBD2	.
CASSDPAGTGLEKLFF	TGTGCCAGCAGTGATCCCGCCGGGACGGGGTTGGAGAAACTGTTTTTT	TRBV6-1	TRBJ1-4	.	.
CASRYPEEGYTF	TGTGCCAGCAGATATCCCGAGGAGGGCTACACCTTC	TRBV2	TRBJ1-2	.	.
CASSEEAGYEQYF	TGTGCCAGCAGTGAAGAGGCGGGATACGAGCAGTACTTC	TRBV2	TRBJ2-7	.	.
CASSPRGQLTNYGYTF	TGTGCCAGCAGCCCGCGCGGACAACTGACTAACTATGGCTACACCTTC	TRBV9	TRBJ1-2	.	once
CSARDRLNTEAFF	TGCAGTGCTAGAGATAGGCTGAACACTGAAGCTTTCTTT	TRBV20-1	TRBJ1-1	.	.
CAWSERTPTNEKLFF	TGTGCCTGGAGCGAACGGACGCCAACTAATGAAAAACTGTTTTTT	TRBV30	TRBJ1-4	.	few